This TCR beta chain was found in a study of T cell responses to AZD1222 COVID-19 vaccine. This clone was observed a single time. Germline CDR1 MNHNS, CDR2 SASEGT. Germline trimming cut 5 bases from V and 5 bases from J; bases unmatched to any gene: 6. The CDR3 covers 15 residues. Some clones are missing from TCRdb's copy, which holds only in-frame ones; the method was immunoSEQ multiplex PCR. The repertoire consists of about 22,000 clones, with approximately 86% occurring once and the leading ten covering 40% to 45%. This specimen consisted of peripheral blood, obtained on day 0 of AZD1222 vaccination. The clonotype comes from an adult in good health. The chain carries TRBV6-1 and TRBJ2-2; 9 bases fit TRBD1. This CDR3 is CASSPTGGWTGELFF. The CDR3 DNA reads TGTGCCAGCAGTCCGACAGGGGGATGGACCGGGGAGCTGTTTTTT.